This T cell receptor beta chain was documented in a study of cytomegalovirus exposure and HLA in healthy donors. Study at large: Samples from HLA-typed donors yielded approximately 80 million unique TCRs in an early data release. Clustering assigned about 80% of the roughly 370 genotyped donors to the Caucasian-associated ancestry cluster. Regarding the study as a whole: Reports credit the classifier with highly specific, highly sensitive diagnosis of cytomegalovirus status.

As regards this clone: Its antigen is as yet unknown.

Trimming cost V 0 bases and J 4 bases, with 7 bases left between them. The CDR3 spans 14 residues. Germline V gives CDR1 MNHEY, CDR2 SVGAGI. Vbeta (60) and Jbeta (13) primers were used in the PCR. Repertoires were generated with immunoSEQ multiplex PCR, while TCRdb's copy carries only in-frame clones and drops some. The data hold approximately 130,000 clones, with roughly four fifths observed a single time. Although they were nominally healthy when sampled, donors likely had unrecorded immune exposures. This TCR was sampled from a man aged 35 to 55 in good health and CMV-seronegative. The sequencing input was PBMCs. The genes are TRBV6-5 and TRBJ1-3; D not resolved. CDR3 in amino acids: CASSYSPQGNTIYF. CDR3 DNA: TGTGCCAGCAGTTACTCCCCCCAGGGAAACACCATATATTTT.